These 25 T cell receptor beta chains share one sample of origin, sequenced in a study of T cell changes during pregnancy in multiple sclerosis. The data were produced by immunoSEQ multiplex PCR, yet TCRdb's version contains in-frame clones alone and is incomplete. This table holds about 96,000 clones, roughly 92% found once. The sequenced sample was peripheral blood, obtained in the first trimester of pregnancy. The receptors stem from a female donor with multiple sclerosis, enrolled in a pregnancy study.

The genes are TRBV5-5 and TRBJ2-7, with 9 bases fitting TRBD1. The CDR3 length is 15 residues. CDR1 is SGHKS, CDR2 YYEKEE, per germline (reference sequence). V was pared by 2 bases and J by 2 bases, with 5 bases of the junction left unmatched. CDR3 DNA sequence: TGTGCCAGCAGCTTAGCCGGGACAGGGACCTACGAGCAGTACTTC. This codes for CASSLAGTGTYEQYF.

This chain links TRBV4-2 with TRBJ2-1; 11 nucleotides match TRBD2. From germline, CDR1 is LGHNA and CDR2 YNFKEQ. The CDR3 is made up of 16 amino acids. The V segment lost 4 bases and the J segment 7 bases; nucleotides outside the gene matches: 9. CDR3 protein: CASSRPTSGRSNEQFF. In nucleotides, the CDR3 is TGTGCCAGCAGCCGACCAACTAGCGGGAGATCAAATGAGCAGTTCTTC.

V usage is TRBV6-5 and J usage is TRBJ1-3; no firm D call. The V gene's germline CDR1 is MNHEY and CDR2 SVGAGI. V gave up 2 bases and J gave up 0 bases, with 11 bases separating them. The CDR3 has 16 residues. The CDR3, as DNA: TGTGCCAGCAGTTACCAGCGTCCGAGCTCTGGAAACACCATATATTTT. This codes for CASSYQRPSSGNTIYF.

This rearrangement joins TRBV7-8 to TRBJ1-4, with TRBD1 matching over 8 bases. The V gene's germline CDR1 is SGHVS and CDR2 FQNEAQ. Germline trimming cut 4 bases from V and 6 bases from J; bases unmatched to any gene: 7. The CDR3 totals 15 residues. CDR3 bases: TGTGCCAGCAGCTCCCGGACAGGGTGGGATGAAAAACTGTTTTTT. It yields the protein CASSSRTGWDEKLFF. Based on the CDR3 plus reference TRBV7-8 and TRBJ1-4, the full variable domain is GAGVSQSPRYKVAKRGQDVALRCDPISGHVSLFWYQQALGQGPEFLTYFQNEAQLDKSGLPSDRFFAERPEGSVSTLKIQRTQQEDSAVYLCASSSRTGWDEKLFFGSGTQLSVL.

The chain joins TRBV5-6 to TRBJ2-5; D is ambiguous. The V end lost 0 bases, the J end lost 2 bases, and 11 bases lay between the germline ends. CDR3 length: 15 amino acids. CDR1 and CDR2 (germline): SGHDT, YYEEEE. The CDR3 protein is CASSLGGWAQETQYF. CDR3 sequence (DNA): TGTGCCAGCAGCTTGGGTGGCTGGGCTCAAGAGACCCAGTACTTC.

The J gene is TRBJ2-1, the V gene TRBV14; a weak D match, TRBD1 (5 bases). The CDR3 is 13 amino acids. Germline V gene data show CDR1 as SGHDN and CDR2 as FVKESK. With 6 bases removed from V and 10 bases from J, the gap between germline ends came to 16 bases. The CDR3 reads CASSGPQGYEQFF. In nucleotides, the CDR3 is TGTGCCAGCAGTGGCCCTCAGGGTTACGAGCAGTTCTTC.

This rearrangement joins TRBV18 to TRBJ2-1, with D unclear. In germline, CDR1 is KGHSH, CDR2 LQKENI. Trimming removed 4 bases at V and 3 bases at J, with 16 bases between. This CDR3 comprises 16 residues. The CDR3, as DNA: TGTGCCAGCTCACGAGAGCGTGAGAGTCTCTACAATGAGCAGTTCTTC. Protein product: CASSRERESLYNEQFF.

The DNA for the CDR3 is TGTGCCAGCAGCCCGACGCGGGGGGGGAACTATGGCTACACCTTC. This gives the protein CASSPTRGGNYGYTF. The chain recombines TRBV9 with TRBJ1-2; D might be TRBD1 (5 bases). Looked up from germline, CDR1 is SGDLS and CDR2 is YYNGEE. The CDR3 loop spans 15 amino acids. V lost 4 bases to trimming and J lost 2 bases, with 15 bases between them.

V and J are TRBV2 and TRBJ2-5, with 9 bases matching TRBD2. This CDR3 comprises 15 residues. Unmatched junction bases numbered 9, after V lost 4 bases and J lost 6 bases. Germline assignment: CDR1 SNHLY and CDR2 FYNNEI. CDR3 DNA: TGTGCCAGCAGTGGCTTTAGCGGGGGCCTGAAGACCCAGTACTTC. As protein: CASSGFSGGLKTQYF.

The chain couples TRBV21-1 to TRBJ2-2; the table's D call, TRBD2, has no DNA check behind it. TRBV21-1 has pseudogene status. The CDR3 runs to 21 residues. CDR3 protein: CASSKGLLAGATKTPSGELFF. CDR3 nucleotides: TGTGCCAGCAGCAAAGGGTTACTAGCGGGCGCGACAAAGACCCCCTCCGGGGAGCTGTTTTTT.

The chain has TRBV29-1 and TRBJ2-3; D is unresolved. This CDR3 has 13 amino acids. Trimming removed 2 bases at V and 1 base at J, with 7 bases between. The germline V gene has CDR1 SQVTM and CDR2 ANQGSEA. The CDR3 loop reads CSVEISRTDTQYF. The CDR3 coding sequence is TGCAGCGTTGAAATTAGTCGCACAGATACGCAGTATTTT.

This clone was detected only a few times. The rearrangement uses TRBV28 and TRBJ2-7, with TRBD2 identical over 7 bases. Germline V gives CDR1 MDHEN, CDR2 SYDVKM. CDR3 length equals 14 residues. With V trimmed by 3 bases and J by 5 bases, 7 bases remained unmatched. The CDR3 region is CASSLGGRRNEQYF. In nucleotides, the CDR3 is TGTGCCAGCAGTTTGGGCGGGAGAAGGAACGAGCAGTACTTC.

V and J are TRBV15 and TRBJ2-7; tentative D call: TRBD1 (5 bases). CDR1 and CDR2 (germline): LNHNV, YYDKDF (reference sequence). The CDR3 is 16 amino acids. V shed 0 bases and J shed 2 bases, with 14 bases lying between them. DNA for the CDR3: TGTGCCACCAGCAGAGATTGGGGCGCACAGACCTACGAGCAGTACTTC. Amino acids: CATSRDWGAQTYEQYF. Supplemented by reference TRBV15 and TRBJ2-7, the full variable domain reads DAMVIQNPRYQVTQFGKPVTLSCSQTLNHNVMYWYQQKSSQAPKLLFHYYDKDFNNEADTPDNFQSRRPNTSFCFLDIRSPGLGDTAMYLCATSRDWGAQTYEQYFGPGTRLTVT.

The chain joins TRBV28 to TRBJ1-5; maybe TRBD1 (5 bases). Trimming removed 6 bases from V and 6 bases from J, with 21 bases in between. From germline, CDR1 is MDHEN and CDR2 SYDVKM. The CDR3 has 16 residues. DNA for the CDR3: TGTGCCAGCAGCCTCCCCCTGGGTCAGGGCGGTCAGCCCCAGCATTTT. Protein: CASSLPLGQGGQPQHF.

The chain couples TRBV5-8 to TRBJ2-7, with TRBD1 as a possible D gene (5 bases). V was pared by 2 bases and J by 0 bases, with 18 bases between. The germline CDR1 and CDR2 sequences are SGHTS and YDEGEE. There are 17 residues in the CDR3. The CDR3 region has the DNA TGTGCCAGCAGCTTAATTATCGGCACAGGCCTCTCCTACGAGCAGTACTTC. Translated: CASSLIIGTGLSYEQYF.

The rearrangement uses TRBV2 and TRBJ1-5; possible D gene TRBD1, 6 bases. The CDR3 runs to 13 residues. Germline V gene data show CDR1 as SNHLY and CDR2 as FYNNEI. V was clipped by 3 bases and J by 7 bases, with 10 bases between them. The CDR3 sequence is CASSDRGYQPQHF. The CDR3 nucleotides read TGTGCCAGCAGTGATAGGGGGTACCAGCCCCAGCATTTT.

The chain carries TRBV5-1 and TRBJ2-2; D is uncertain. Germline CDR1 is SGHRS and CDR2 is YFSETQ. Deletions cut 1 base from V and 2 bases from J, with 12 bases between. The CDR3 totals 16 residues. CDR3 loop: CASSLRSSYNTGELFF. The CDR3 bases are TGCGCCAGCAGCTTGCGGAGTAGCTACAACACCGGGGAGCTGTTTTTT.

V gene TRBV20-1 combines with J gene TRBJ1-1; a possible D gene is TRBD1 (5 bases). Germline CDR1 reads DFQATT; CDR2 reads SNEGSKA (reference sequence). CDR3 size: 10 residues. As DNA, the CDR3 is TGCAGGGCAGACAGCTTGGAAGCTTTCTTT. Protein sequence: CRADSLEAFF.

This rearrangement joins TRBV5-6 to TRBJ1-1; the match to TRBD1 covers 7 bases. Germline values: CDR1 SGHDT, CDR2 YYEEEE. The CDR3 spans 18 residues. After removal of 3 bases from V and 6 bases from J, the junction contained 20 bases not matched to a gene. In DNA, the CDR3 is TGTGCCAGCAGCTCAGCTGGACAGGTTTGGGGTTTTTCGTCTGAAGCTTTCTTT. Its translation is CASSSAGQVWGFSSEAFF.

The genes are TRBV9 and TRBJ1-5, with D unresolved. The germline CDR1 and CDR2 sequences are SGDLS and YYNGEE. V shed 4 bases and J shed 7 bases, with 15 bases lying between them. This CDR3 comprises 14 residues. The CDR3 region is CASSSTSLLQPQHF. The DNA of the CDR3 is TGTGCCAGCAGCTCTACTAGCCTTTTACAGCCCCAGCATTTT.

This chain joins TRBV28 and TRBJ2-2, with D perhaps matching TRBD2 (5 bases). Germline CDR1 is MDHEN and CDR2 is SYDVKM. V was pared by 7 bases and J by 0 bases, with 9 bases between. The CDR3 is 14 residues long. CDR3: CASTSGTNTGELFF. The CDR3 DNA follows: TGTGCCAGCACTTCGGGAACGAACACCGGGGAGCTGTTTTTT.

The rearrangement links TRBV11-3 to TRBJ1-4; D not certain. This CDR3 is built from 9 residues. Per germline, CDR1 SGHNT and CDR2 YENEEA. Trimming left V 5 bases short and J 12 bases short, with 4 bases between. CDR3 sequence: CASSAELFF. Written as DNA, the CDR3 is TGTGCCAGCAGCGCGGAACTGTTTTTT.

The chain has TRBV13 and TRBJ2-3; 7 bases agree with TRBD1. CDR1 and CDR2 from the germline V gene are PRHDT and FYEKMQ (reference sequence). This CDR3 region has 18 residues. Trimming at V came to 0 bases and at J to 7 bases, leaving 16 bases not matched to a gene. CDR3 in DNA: TGTGCCAGCAGCTTAGGGCTTAGTGGACAGGCCCGACGAAATACGCAGTATTTT. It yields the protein CASSLGLSGQARRNTQYF. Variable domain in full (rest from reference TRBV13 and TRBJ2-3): AAGVIQSPRHLIKEKRETATLKCYPIPRHDTVYWYQQGPGQDPQFLISFYEKMQSDKGSIPDRFSAQQFSDYHSELNMSSLELGDSALYFCASSLGLSGQARRNTQYFGPGTRLTVL.

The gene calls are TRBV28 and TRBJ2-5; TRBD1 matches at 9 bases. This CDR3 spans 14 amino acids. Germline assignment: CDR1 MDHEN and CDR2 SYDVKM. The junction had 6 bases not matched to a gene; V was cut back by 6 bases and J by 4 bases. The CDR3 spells CASRLPGQGETQYF. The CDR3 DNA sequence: TGTGCCAGCAGACTCCCGGGACAGGGAGAGACCCAGTACTTC.

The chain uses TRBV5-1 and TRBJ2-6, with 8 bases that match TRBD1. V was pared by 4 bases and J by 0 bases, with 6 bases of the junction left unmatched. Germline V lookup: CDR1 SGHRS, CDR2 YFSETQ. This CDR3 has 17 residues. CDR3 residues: CASSARQGNSGANVLTF. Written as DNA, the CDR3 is TGCGCCAGCAGCGCCAGACAGGGGAACTCTGGGGCCAACGTCCTGACTTTC.